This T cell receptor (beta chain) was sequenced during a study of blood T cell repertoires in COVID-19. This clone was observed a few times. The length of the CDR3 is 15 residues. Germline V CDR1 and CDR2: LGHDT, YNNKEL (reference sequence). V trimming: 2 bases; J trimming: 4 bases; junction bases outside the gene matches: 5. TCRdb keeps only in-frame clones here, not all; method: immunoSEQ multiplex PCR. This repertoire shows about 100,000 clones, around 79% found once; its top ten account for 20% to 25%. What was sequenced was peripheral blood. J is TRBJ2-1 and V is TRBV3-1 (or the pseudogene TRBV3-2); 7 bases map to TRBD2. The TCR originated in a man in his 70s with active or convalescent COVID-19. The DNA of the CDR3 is TGTGCCAGCAGCCAACGCGGGAGTTCTTACAATGAGCAGTTCTTC. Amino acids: CASSQRGSSYNEQFF.